A few counts support the clone carrying this T cell receptor beta chain. Its antigen is as yet unknown. At study entry, adolescents had tuberculin skin tests and IGRA screening. CDR3 length: 15 residues. Unmatched junction bases numbered 2, after V lost 1 base and J lost 4 bases. Germline V gives CDR1 MNHNS, CDR2 SASEGT. Sequenced by immunoSEQ multiplex PCR; TCRdb stores in-frame clones only, minus some. The top ten hold around 6% of the sample, which has roughly 34,000 clones, roughly 97% seen once. The sample comes from a study of T cells in tuberculosis. Study-level results: Active tuberculosis TCR-alpha repertoires lay closer to GMM-specific TCRs than IGRA-negative controls, suggesting clonal expansion. The TCR-beta difference was not significant; alpha differences partly reflected length.

The clonotype was recovered from a donor aged 5 to 30 with latent tuberculosis or without tuberculosis infection. The sequencing sample was made of PBMCs. The genes are TRBV6-1 and TRBJ2-5; 11 nucleotides align to TRBD1. CDR3 DNA sequence: TGTGCCAGCAGTGAAGGGACAGGGGGCTCAGAGACCCAGTACTTC. Its translation is CASSEGTGGSETQYF.